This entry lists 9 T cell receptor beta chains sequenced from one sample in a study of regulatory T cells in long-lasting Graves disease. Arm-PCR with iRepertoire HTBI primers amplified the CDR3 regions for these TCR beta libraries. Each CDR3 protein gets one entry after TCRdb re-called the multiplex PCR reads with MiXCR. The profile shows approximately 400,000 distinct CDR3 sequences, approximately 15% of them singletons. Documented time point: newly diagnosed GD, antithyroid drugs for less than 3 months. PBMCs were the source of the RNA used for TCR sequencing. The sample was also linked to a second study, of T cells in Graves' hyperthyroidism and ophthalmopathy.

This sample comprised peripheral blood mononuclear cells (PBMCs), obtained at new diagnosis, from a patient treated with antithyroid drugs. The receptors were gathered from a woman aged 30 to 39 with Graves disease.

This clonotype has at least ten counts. The CDR3 protein is CSSIPNLNYGYTF. In DNA, the CDR3 is TGCAGCTCTATACCGAATCTTAACTATGGCTACACCTTC. The gene calls are TRBV29-1 and TRBJ1-2; unclear D gene. CDR3 length: 13 residues. Germline assignment: CDR1 SQVTM and CDR2 ANQGSEA. Trimming stripped 8 bases from V and 1 base from J, with 14 bases between.

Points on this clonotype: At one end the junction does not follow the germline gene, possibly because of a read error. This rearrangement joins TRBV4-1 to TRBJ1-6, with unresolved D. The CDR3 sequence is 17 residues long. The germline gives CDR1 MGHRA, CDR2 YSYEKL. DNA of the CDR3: TGCGCCAGCAGCCAAGTGGAGGGTGGAGGATATAGTTCACCCCTCCACTTT. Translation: CASSQVEGGGYSSPLHF.

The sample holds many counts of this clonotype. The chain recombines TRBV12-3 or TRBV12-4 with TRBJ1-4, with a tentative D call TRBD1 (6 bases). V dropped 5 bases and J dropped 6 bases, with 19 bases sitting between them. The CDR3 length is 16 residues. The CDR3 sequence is CASSIPRGAGDEKLFF. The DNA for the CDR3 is TGTGCCAGCAGTATACCAAGGGGGGCCGGTGATGAAAAACTGTTTTTT.

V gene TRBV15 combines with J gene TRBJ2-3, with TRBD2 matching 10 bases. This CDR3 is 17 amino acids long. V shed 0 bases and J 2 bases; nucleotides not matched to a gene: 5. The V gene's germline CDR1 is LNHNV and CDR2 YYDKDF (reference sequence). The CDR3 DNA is TGTGCCACCAGCAGAGATACCCTAGCGGGAGCCACAGATACGCAGTATTTT. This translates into CATSRDTLAGATDTQYF.

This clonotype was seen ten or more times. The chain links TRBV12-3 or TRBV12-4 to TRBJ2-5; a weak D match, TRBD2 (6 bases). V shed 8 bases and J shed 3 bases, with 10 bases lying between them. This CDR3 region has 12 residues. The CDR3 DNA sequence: TGTGCCAGCGGGGACTTCGAAGAGACCCAGTACTTC. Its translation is CASGDFEETQYF.

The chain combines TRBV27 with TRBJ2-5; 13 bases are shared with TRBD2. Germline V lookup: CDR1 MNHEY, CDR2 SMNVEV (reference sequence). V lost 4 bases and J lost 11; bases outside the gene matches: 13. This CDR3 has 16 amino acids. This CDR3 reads CASSSTRLAGGPWQYF. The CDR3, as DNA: TGTGCCAGCAGTTCAACCCGACTAGCGGGAGGCCCCTGGCAGTACTTC.

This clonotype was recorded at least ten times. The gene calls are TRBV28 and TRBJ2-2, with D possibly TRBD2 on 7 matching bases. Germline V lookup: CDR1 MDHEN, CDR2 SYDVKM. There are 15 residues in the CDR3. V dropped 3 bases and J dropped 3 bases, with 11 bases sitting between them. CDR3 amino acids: CASSLGGADTGELFF. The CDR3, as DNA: TGTGCCAGCAGTTTGGGGGGGGCTGACACCGGGGAGCTGTTTTTT.

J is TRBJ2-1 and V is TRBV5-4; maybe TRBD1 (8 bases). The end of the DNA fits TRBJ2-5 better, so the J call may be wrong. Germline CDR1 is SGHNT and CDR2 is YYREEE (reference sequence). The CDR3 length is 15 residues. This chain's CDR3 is CASSFYRGGAETQYF. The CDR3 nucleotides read TGTGCCAGCAGCTTCTACAGGGGGGGAGCAGAGACCCAGTACTTC.

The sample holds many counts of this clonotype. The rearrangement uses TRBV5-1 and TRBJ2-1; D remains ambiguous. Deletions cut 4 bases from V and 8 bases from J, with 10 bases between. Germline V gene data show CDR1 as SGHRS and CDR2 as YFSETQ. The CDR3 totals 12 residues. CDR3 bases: TGCGCCAGCAGCCCATGGGAAGATGAGCAGTTCTTC. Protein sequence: CASSPWEDEQFF.